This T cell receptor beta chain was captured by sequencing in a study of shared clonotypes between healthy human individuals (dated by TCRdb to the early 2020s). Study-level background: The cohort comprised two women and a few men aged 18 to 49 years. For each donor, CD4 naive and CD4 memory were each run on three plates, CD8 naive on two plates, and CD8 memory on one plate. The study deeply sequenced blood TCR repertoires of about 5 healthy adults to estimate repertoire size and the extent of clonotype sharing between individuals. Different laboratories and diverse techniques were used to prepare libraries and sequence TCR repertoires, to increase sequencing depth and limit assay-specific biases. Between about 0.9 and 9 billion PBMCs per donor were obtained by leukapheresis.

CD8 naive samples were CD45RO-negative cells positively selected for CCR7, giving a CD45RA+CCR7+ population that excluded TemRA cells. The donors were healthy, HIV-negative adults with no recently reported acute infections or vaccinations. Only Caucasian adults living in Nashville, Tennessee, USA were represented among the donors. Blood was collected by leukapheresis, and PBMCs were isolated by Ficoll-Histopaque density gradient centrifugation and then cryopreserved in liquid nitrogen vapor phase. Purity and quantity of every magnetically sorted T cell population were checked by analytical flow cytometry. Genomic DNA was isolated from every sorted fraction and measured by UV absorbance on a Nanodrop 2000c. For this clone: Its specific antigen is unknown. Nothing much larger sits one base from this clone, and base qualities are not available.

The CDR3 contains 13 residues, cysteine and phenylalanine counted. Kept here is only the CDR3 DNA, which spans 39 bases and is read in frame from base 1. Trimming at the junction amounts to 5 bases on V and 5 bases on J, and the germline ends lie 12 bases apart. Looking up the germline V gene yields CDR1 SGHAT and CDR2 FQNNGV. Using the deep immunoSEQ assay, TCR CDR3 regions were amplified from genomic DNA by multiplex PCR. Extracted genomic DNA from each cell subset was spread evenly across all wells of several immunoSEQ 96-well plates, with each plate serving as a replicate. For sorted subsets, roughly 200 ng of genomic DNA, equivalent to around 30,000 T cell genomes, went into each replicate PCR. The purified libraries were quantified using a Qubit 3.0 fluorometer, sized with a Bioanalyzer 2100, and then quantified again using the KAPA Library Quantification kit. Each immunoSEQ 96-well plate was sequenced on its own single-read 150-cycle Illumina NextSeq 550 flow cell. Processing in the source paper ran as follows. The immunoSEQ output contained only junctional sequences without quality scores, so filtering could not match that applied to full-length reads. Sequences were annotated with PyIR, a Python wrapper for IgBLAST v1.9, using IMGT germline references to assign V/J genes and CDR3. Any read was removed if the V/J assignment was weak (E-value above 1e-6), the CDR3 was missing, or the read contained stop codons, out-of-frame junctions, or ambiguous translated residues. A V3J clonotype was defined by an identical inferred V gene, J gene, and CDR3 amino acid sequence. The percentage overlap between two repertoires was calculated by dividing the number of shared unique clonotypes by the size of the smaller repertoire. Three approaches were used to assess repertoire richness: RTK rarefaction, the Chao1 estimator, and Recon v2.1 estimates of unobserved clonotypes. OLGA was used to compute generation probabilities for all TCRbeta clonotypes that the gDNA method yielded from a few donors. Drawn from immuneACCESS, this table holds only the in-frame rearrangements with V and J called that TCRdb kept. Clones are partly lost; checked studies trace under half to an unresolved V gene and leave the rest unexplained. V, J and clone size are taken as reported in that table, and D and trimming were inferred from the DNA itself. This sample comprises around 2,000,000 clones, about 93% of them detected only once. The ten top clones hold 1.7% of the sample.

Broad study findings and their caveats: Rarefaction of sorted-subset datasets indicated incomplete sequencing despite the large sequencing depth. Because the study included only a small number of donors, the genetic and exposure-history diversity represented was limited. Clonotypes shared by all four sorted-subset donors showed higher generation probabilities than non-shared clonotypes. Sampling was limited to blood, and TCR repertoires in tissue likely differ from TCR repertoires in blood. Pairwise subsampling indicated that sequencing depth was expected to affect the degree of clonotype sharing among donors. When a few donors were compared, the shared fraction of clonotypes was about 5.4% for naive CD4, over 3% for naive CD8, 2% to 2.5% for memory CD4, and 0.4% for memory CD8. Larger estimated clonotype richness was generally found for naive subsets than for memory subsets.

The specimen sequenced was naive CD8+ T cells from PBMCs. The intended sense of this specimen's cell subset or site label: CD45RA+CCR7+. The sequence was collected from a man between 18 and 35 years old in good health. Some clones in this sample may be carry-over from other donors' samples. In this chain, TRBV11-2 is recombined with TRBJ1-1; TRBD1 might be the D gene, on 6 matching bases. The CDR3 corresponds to CASSPQGWTEAFF. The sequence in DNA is TGTGCCAGCAGCCCGCAGGGGTGGACTGAAGCTTTCTTT.